This T cell receptor (beta chain) was profiled in a study of T cell repertoires in aging, cancer and after chemotherapy. Looking at the study overall: Paired samples before and after chemotherapy came from chronic lymphocytic leukemia patients on fludarabine- or bendamustine-based regimens. The full dataset contained several million TCR reads. General study findings and limits: No conclusions about immunological memory after chemotherapy can be drawn from the repertoire data. Lymphoid organ infiltration in hematological cancer patients may impair thymic emigration or peripheral T cell expansion.

TRB rearrangements spanning V, D and J were amplified using mixed TRB-A/B primers. In TCRdb, the multiplex PCR reads were re-called with MiXCR into one record per CDR3 protein. Of over 2,000 distinct CDR3 sequences in the sample, under 40% were seen once. The CDR3 covers 14 residues. Germline assignment: CDR1 MNHNS and CDR2 SASEGT. V lost 6 bases to trimming and J lost 5 bases; unmatched junction nucleotides: 5. A note on this clonotype: Antigen: not known.

Peripheral blood genomic DNA, not sorted cells or RNA, was the template. This chain uses TRBV6-1 with TRBJ2-5; 11 bases are a match to TRBD1. This sequence originates from a human donor with a blood cancer. The material sequenced was blood. The chain's CDR3 is CASRGQGARETQYF. For the CDR3, the DNA is TGTGCCAGCAGAGGACAGGGGGCTCGGGAGACCCAGTACTTC.